These T cell receptor beta chains were read from a single sample in a study of blood T cell repertoires in COVID-19. Assay: immunoSEQ multiplex PCR; the TCRdb copy retains only in-frame clones and omits some. Seen here are 300,000 to 400,000 clones, over 80% observed once, and the top ten hold about 6%. The sequencing sample was made of peripheral blood. The receptor source for this set is a woman aged 45-60 years with COVID-19, enrolled during active disease. Each CDR3 is given with its conserved first and last residue. A D gene is named only where the DNA matches it firmly. Clone size is not always given. Where it is, it says once, few, many or a class for expanded clones.

clone_size	d_call	v_call	j_call	cdr3_aa	cdr3_nt
-	-	TRBV3-1/TRBV3-2	TRBJ1-1	CASSPETVNTEAFF	TGTGCCAGCAGCCCGGAGACAGTTAACACTGAAGCTTTCTTT
many	-	TRBV6-5	TRBJ1-6	CASRVHGSYNSPLHF	TGTGCCAGCAGGGTCCACGGCTCCTATAATTCACCCCTCCACTTT
-	TRBD2	TRBV7-6	TRBJ2-6	CASSLVLAGSSAGANVLTF	TGTGCCAGCAGCTTAGTTCTAGCGGGATCCTCCGCTGGGGCCAACGTCCTGACTTTC
-	-	TRBV2	TRBJ1-3	CASSVLGNTIYF	TGTGCCAGCAGCGTCCTGGGAAACACCATATATTTT
-	TRBD2	TRBV3-1/TRBV3-2	TRBJ2-7	CASSHSSGRARHEQYF	TGTGCCAGCAGCCATTCTAGCGGGAGGGCTCGACACGAGCAGTACTTC
few	-	TRBV30	TRBJ1-6	CAWSVLGGNSPLHF	TGTGCCTGGAGTGTACTAGGTGGTAATTCACCCCTCCACTTT
-	-	TRBV6-5	TRBJ2-7	CASSSPGRTVYEQYF	TGTGCCAGCAGTTCCCCGGGGAGGACTGTCTACGAGCAGTACTTC
-	-	TRBV9	TRBJ2-7	CASSVDPVSHEQYF	TGTGCCAGCAGCGTAGACCCAGTATCCCACGAGCAGTACTTC
-	TRBD1	TRBV5-1	TRBJ1-1	CASSFGQVGITEAFF	TGCGCCAGCAGCTTTGGACAGGTTGGGATCACTGAAGCTTTCTTT
-	TRBD1	TRBV5-1	TRBJ1-6	CASSLEGGLYNSPLHF	TGCGCCAGCAGCTTGGAAGGGGGCCTCTATAATTCACCCCTCCACTTT
-	-	TRBV10-1	TRBJ2-3	CASSESGLGLADTQYF	TGCGCCAGCAGTGAGTCGGGACTGGGGTTGGCGGATACGCAGTATTTT
-	TRBD2	TRBV3-1/TRBV3-2	TRBJ2-3	CASSQGLARDTQYF	TGTGCCAGCAGCCAGGGACTAGCGAGAGATACGCAGTATTTT
-	-	TRBV3-1/TRBV3-2	TRBJ2-1	CASRAISGSTSYNEQFF	TGTGCCAGCAGAGCTATTTCCGGGAGTACATCCTACAATGAGCAGTTCTTC
-	-	TRBV7-9	TRBJ2-1	CASSHRDKSKNEQFF	TGTGCCAGCAGCCACCGGGACAAGTCTAAAAATGAGCAGTTCTTC
-	TRBD1	TRBV19	TRBJ1-1	CAMYLDRGAGTEAFF	TGTGCCATGTATCTGGACAGGGGCGCTGGAACTGAAGCTTTCTTT
few	-	TRBV19	TRBJ2-1	CASSIWSGYNEQFF	TGTGCCAGTAGTATTTGGTCCGGCTACAATGAGCAGTTCTTC
-	-	TRBV2	TRBJ1-5	CASSGAQVVSNQPQHF	TGTGCCAGCAGTGGAGCACAGGTTGTTAGCAATCAGCCCCAGCATTTT
once	-	TRBV18	TRBJ1-1	CASSLTRNTEAFF	TGTGCCAGCTCACTGACACGAAACACTGAAGCTTTCTTT
-	-	TRBV5-6	TRBJ2-7	CASSLVPGTEQYF	TGTGCCAGCAGCTTGGTGCCGGGAACCGAGCAGTACTTC
few	TRBD2	TRBV7-2	TRBJ2-1	CASSPSSGGTYNEQFF	TGTGCCAGCAGCCCTTCTAGCGGGGGCACTTACAATGAGCAGTTCTTC
-	-	TRBV12-5	TRBJ2-3	CASGLVSLQKAAGITDTQYF	TGTGCTAGTGGTTTGGTATCCCTACAGAAAGCCGCGGGAATCACAGATACGCAGTATTTT
-	TRBD1	TRBV11-2	TRBJ2-1	CASSLDWDRASYNEQFF	TGTGCCAGCAGCTTAGATTGGGACAGAGCTTCCTACAATGAGCAGTTCTTC
once	-	TRBV11-3	TRBJ2-1	CASSLGGVVDEQFF	TGTGCCAGCAGCTTAGGAGGAGTGGTAGATGAGCAGTTCTTC
once	TRBD1	TRBV19	TRBJ1-5	CASSTSDRGNQPQHF	TGTGCCAGTAGTACCTCGGACAGGGGAAATCAGCCCCAGCATTTT